The rows below give T cell receptor beta chains drawn from one sample of a study of OX40 agonist ivuxolimab in advanced cancers. Clones were sequenced by immunoSEQ multiplex PCR, and TCRdb holds only the in-frame ones, with some missing. The sample has 57,000 or so clones, approximately 89% seen once; the top ten hold 18%. This specimen was CD4+ or CD8+ T cells sorted from blood, taken in a trial of the OX40 agonist ivuxolimab. The source is an adult with an advanced solid tumor such as melanoma, head and neck, liver or kidney cancer. The CDR3 runs from the conserved cysteine through the conserved F or W. Each record gives: D gene, CDR3 length, V gene, clone size, J gene, CDR3 DNA, CDR3 protein. D genes are given only for firm matches. Clone size is shown for a subset of rows, as once, few, many or a class of expanded clone.

D: NA; length: 14; V: TRBV30; size: NA; J: TRBJ1-5; DNA: TGTGCCTGGAGCACAGGTCCGTCGAATCAGCCCCAGCATTTT; CDR3: CAWSTGPSNQPQHF
D: NA; length: 16; V: TRBV4-2; size: NA; J: TRBJ1-5; DNA: TGTGCCAGCAGCCAAGATGGGTTGGAGGGGAATCAGCCCCAGCATTTT; CDR3: CASSQDGLEGNQPQHF
D: NA; length: 15; V: TRBV7-6; size: NA; J: TRBJ1-1; DNA: TGTGCCAGCAGCCAGTCGGGACGGGGAAACACTGAAGCTTTCTTT; CDR3: CASSQSGRGNTEAFF
D: TRBD1; length: 14; V: TRBV19; size: NA; J: TRBJ2-4; DNA: TGTGCCAGTAGTCCCGACAGGGATCAAAACATTCAGTACTTC; CDR3: CASSPDRDQNIQYF
D: TRBD2; length: 14; V: TRBV6-6; size: NA; J: TRBJ2-1; DNA: TGTGCCAGCTCCCCCCTAGCGGGAGCTCATGAGCAGTTCTTC; CDR3: CASSPLAGAHEQFF
D: TRBD1; length: 16; V: TRBV7-9; size: NA; J: TRBJ1-3; DNA: TGTGCCAGCAGTTCGACAGGGGGTTCCTCTGGAAACACCATATATTTT; CDR3: CASSSTGGSSGNTIYF
D: TRBD1; length: 13; V: TRBV7-9; size: NA; J: TRBJ2-5; DNA: TGTGCCAGCAGGACAGGGCCTCAAGAGACCCAGTACTTC; CDR3: CASRTGPQETQYF
D: NA; length: 14; V: TRBV2; size: few; J: TRBJ1-4; DNA: TGTGCCAGCAGTGAGCGGGCAGGGAACGGAAAACTGTTTTTT; CDR3: CASSERAGNGKLFF
D: TRBD1; length: 15; V: TRBV4-3; size: NA; J: TRBJ2-7; DNA: TGCGCCAGCAGCCACCAGACAGGGGGGATCTACGAGCAGTACTTC; CDR3: CASSHQTGGIYEQYF
D: NA; length: 11; V: TRBV28; size: NA; J: TRBJ2-5; DNA: TGTGCCAGCACTGGGGGATGGACCCAGTACTTC; CDR3: CASTGGWTQYF
D: NA; length: 15; V: TRBV5-6; size: NA; J: TRBJ1-3; DNA: TGTGCCCCGACTTTCCCGCGCAGTCCTGGAAACACCATATATTTT; CDR3: CAPTFPRSPGNTIYF
D: TRBD1; length: 15; V: TRBV27; size: NA; J: TRBJ2-3; DNA: TGTGCCAGTAAACTAGGGGGCGCGTTCACAGATACGCAGTATTTT; CDR3: CASKLGGAFTDTQYF
D: NA; length: 13; V: TRBV6-5; size: NA; J: TRBJ2-2; DNA: TGTGCCAGCAGCCCGGGACCTAGGGGGGAGCTGTTTTTT; CDR3: CASSPGPRGELFF
D: NA; length: 15; V: TRBV11-3; size: NA; J: TRBJ2-5; DNA: TGTGCCAGCAGCTTAGACGGCCGGCAGCAAGAGACCCAGTACTTC; CDR3: CASSLDGRQQETQYF
D: NA; length: 14; V: TRBV5-7; size: NA; J: TRBJ2-3; DNA: TGTGCCAGCAGTTTGACGGGCCGCACGGATACGCAGTATTTT; CDR3: CASSLTGRTDTQYF
D: NA; length: 14; V: TRBV28; size: NA; J: TRBJ2-7; DNA: TGTGCCAGCAGTTTATCTCGGGACACCCACGAGCAGTACTTC; CDR3: CASSLSRDTHEQYF
D: NA; length: 14; V: TRBV7-8; size: once; J: TRBJ1-1; DNA: TGTGCCAGCAGCTTATCACCCGGTAACACTGAAGCTTTCTTT; CDR3: CASSLSPGNTEAFF
D: NA; length: 11; V: TRBV6-5; size: NA; J: TRBJ2-2; DNA: TGTGCCAGCATAAGAGGTGGGGAGCTGTTTTTT; CDR3: CASIRGGELFF
D: NA; length: 15; V: TRBV28; size: NA; J: TRBJ2-7; DNA: TGTGCCAGCAGTCCCAGGATGTCCGGGTTGAACGAGCAGTACTTC; CDR3: CASSPRMSGLNEQYF
D: TRBD1; length: 17; V: TRBV11-2; size: NA; J: TRBJ2-6; DNA: TGTGCCAGCAGCTTAGGGCAGGGGGCCTTTGGGGCCAACGTCCTGACTTTC; CDR3: CASSLGQGAFGANVLTF